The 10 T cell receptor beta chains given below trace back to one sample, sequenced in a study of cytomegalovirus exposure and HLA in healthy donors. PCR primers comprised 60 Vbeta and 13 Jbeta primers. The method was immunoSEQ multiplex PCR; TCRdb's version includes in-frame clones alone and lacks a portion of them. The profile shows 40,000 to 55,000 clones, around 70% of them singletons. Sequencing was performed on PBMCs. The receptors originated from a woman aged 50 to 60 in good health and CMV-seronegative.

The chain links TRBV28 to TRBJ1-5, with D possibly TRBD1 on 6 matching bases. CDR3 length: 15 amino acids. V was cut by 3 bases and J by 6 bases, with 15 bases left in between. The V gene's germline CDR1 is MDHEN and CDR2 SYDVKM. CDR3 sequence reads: CASSLPRGPGQPQHF. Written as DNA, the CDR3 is TGTGCCAGCAGTTTGCCGCGGGGGCCGGGTCAGCCCCAGCATTTT.

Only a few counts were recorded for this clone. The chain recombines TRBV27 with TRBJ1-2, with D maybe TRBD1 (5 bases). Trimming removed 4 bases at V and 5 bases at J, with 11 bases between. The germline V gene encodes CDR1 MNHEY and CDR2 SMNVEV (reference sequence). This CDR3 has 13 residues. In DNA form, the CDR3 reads TGTGCCAGCAGTTCCCGTGACAGTTATGGCTACACCTTC. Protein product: CASSSRDSYGYTF.

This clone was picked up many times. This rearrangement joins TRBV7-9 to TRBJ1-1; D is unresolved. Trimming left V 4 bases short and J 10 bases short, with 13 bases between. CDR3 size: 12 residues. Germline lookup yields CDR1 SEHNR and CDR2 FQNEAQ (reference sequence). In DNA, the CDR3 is TGTGCCAGCAGCTCCTTCCAGGAGGGAGCTTTCTTT. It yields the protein CASSSFQEGAFF.

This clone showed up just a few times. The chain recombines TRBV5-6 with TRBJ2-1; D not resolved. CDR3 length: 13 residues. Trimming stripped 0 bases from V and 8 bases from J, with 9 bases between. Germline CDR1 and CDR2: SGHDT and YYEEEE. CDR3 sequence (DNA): TGTGCCAGCAGCTTGGTCCTGGGCCATGAGCAGTTCTTC. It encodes CASSLVLGHEQFF.

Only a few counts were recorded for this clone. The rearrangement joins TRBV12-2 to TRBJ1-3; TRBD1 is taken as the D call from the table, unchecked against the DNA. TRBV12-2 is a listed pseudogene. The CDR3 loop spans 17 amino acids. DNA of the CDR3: TGTGCAAGTCGCTTTAGAAACAGGTGTAGCTCTGGAAACACCATATATTTT. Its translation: CASRFRNRCSSGNTIYF.

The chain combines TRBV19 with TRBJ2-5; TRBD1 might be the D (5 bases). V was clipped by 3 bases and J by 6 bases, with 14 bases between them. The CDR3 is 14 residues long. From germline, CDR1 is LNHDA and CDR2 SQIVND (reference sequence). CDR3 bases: TGTGCCAGTAGTATCTCCAGGGCGGCAAAGACCCAGTACTTC. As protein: CASSISRAAKTQYF.

The CDR3 DNA follows: TGTGCCAGTAGTATGGGGGGATGGAACACCGGGGAGCTGTTTTTT. It encodes CASSMGGWNTGELFF. This sequence joins TRBV19 and TRBJ2-2; possibly TRBD2 for D (6 bases). In germline, CDR1 is LNHDA, CDR2 SQIVND (reference sequence). The CDR3 has 15 amino acids. Trimming took 3 bases from V and 1 from J, leaving 9 bases between them. Drawing the rest from reference TRBV19 and TRBJ2-2, the complete variable domain is DGGITQSPKYLFRKEGQNVTLSCEQNLNHDAMYWYRQDPGQGLRLIYYSQIVNDFQKGDIAEGYSVSREKKESFPLTVTSAQKNPTAFYLCASSMGGWNTGELFFGEGSRLTVL.

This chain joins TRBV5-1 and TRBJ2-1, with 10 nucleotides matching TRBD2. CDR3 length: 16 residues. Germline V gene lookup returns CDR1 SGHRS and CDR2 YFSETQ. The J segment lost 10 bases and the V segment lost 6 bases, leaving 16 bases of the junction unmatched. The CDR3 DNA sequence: TGCGCCAGCACCCCCGACCGGAGGACTAGCGGCTACGAGCAGTTCTTC. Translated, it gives CASTPDRRTSGYEQFF.

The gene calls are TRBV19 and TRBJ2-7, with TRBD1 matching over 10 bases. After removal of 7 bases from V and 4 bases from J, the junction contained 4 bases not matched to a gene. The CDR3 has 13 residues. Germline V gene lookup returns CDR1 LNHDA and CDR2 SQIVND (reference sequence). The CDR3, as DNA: TGTGCCAGTAAAGGACAGGGGGGTTACGAGCAGTACTTC. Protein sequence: CASKGQGGYEQYF.

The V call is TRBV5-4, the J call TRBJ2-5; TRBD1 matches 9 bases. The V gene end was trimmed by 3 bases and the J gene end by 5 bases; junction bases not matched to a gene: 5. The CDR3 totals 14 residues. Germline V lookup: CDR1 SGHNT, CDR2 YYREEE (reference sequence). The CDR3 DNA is TGTGCCAGCAGCTCACAGGGGGCTTTGGAGACCCAGTACTTC. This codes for CASSSQGALETQYF.